This T cell receptor (beta chain) is drawn from a study of CD8+ T cells in alopecia areata. About the study: Patients in the treated group were given tofacitinib by mouth, 5 to 10 mg twice a day. Study-level findings and limits: Numerous expanded lesional clones remained in scalp and blood during tofacitinib.

CDR3 size: 13 residues. The V end lost 4 bases, the J end lost 6 bases, and 13 bases lay between the germline ends. Germline V lookup: CDR1 MNHEY, CDR2 SVGAGI. This clone was found once. What it binds is not known. RNA was extracted and reverse transcribed into cDNA as the sequencing template. Measured with immunoSEQ multiplex PCR; TCRdb has only the in-frame clones, and not every one. The sample has around 160,000 clones; roughly 60% are singletons. Regarding treatment: oral pan-JAK inhibitor, 5-10 mg twice daily. This sequence was found in a human donor with alopecia areata. The sample here was CD4+ T cells sorted from blood, taken at week 24, from a patient treated with tofacitinib. V usage is TRBV6-5 and J usage is TRBJ2-7, with a weak D call TRBD2 (5 bases). This CDR3 reads CASSWASAGEQYF. Written as DNA, the CDR3 is TGTGCCAGCAGTTGGGCCTCGGCGGGCGAGCAGTACTTC.